This TCR beta chain was sequenced in a study of cytomegalovirus exposure and HLA in healthy donors. Study-wide findings and caveats: Sequence variants that were highly shared formed a cluster that was likely a sequencing artifact. In a later analysis, TCR beta V- and J-gene trimming was associated with a missense DCLRE1C variant. According to a later analysis, donors in an Asian-associated ancestry cluster reportedly had fewer N-insertions than the roughly 720-donor mean. Listed as cytomegalovirus-associated were 150 or so TCR beta chains.

Concerning this clone: Its antigen remains unidentified.

V gave up 6 bases and J gave up 2 bases, with 5 bases separating them. Germline V gene sequence: CDR1 SNHLY, CDR2 FYNNEI. This CDR3 comprises 11 residues. Vbeta (60) and Jbeta (13) primers were used in the PCR. Clones were read by immunoSEQ multiplex PCR, and TCRdb kept only the in-frame ones, dropping some. Of roughly 200,000 clones in the sample, roughly 80% were seen once. The sequence was obtained from a man under 40 in good health and CMV-seronegative. Sequencing input: PBMCs. The rearrangement uses TRBV2 and TRBJ2-7; the D is unclear. CDR3 nucleotides: TGTGCCAGCAGCGCTACCTACGAGCAGTACTTC. Residues: CASSATYEQYF.